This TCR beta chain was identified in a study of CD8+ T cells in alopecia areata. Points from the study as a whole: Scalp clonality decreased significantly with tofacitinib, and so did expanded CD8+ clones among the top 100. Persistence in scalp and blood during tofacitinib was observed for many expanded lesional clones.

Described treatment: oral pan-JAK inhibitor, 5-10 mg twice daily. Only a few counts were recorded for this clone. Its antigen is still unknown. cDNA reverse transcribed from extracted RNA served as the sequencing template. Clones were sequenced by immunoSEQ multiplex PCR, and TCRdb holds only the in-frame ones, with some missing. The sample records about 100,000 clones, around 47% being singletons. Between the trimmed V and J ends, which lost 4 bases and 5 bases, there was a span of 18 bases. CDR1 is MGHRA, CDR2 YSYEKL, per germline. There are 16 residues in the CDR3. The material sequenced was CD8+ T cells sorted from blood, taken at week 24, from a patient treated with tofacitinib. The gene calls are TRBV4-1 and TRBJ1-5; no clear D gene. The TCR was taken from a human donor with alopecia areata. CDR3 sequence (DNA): TGCGCCAGCAGCCCCGGGCCGCCTCCCCGCGATCAGCCCCAGCATTTT. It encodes CASSPGPPPRDQPQHF.